This TCR beta chain was identified in a study of blood T cells in healthy people across ages. Study-wide results and caveats: Observed TCR beta diversity showed a strong correlation with the percentage of naive T cells as measured by flow cytometry.

CDR3 length: 16 residues. Germline V gives CDR1 SGHTA, CDR2 FQGNSA. V was clipped by 1 base and J by 8 bases; unmatched bases: 10. It was with a sample-barcoded 5' primer and a J-beta primer mix that a second PCR of roughly 6 to 12 cycles was run. From the 5' RACE reads, TCRdb called clonotypes with MiXCR, one entry per CDR3 protein. The data contain 1.5 million to 2 million distinct CDR3 sequences, just under 50% of them singletons. This clonotype was picked up a small number of times. Antigen unknown. The sample was blood. The clonotype was recovered from a woman aged 40 to 50 in good health. The chain uses TRBV7-2 and TRBJ2-1; 8 nucleotides line up with TRBD2. CDR3 nucleotide sequence: TGTGCCAGCAGCTTAGAGGACGGGGGGGCCCCCGATGAGCAGTTCTTC. Amino acid sequence: CASSLEDGGAPDEQFF.